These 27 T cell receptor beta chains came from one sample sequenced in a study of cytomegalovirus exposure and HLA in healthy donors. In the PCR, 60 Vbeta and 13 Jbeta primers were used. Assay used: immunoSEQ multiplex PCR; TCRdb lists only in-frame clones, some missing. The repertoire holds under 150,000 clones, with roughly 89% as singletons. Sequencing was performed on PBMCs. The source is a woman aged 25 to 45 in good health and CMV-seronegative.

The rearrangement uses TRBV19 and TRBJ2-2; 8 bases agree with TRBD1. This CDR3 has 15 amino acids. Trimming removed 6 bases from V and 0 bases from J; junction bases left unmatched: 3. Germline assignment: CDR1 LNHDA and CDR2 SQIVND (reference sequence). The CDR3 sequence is CASSLDRANTGELFF. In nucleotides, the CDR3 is TGTGCCAGTAGCTTGGACAGGGCGAACACCGGGGAGCTGTTTTTT.

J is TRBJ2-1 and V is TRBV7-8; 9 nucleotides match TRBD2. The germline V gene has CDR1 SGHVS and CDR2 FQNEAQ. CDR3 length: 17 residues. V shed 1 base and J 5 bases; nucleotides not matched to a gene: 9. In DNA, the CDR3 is TGTGCCAGCAGCTTAGATGCTACTAGCGGGCCCCACAATGAGCAGTTCTTC. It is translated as CASSLDATSGPHNEQFF.

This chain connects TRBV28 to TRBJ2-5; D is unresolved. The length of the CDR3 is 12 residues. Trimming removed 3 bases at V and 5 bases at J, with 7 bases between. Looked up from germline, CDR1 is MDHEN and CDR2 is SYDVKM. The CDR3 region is CASSLAPETQYF. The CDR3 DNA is TGTGCCAGCAGTTTGGCCCCGGAGACCCAGTACTTC.

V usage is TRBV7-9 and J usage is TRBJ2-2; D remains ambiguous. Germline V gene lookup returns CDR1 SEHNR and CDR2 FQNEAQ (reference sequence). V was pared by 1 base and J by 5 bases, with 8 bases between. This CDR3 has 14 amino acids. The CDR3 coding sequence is TGTGCCAGCAGCTTAGGGTCCGGTACCGGGGAGCTGTTTTTT. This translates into CASSLGSGTGELFF.

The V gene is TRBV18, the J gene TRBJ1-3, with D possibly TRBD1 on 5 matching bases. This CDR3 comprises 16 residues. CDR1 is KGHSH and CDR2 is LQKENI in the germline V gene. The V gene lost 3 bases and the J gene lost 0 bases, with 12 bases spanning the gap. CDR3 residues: CASSPDTGVSGNTIYF. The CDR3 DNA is TGTGCCAGCTCACCGGACACGGGAGTCTCTGGAAACACCATATATTTT.

The CDR3 region is CASSQDAGVGYEQYF. CDR3 in DNA: TGCGCCAGCAGCCAAGATGCGGGAGTGGGCTACGAGCAGTACTTC. The chain joins TRBV4-1 to TRBJ2-5; 7 bases fit TRBD2. The J call is doubtful: the DNA matches TRBJ2-7 better. Germline CDR1 is MGHRA and CDR2 is YSYEKL. The CDR3 covers 15 residues.

CDR3 coding DNA: TGTGCCAGCAGTTACTCTATCACAGATACGCAGTATTTT. Its protein product is CASSYSITDTQYF. The genes are TRBV6-5 and TRBJ2-3; D gene uncertain. This CDR3 contains 13 residues. The V end lost 0 bases, the J end lost 2 bases, and 3 bases lay between the germline ends. CDR1 and CDR2 from the germline V gene are MNHEY and SVGAGI.

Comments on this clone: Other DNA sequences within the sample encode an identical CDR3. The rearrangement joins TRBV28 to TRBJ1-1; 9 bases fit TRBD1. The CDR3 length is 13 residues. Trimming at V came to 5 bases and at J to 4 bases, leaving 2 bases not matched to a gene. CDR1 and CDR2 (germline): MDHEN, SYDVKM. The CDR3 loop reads CASSLGQGTEAFF. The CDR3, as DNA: TGTGCCAGCAGTCTGGGACAGGGCACTGAAGCTTTCTTT.

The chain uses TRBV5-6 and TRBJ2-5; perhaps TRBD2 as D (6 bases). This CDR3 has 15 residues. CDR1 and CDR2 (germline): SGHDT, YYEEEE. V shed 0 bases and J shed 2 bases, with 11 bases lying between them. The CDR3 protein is CASSLAGGLQETQYF. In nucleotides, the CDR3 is TGTGCCAGCAGCTTGGCCGGAGGGCTTCAAGAGACCCAGTACTTC.

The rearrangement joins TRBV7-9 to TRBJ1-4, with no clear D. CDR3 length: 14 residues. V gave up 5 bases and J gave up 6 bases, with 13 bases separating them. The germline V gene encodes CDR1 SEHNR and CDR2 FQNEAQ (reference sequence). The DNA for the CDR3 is TGTGCCAGCAGCCGCGGCACATTGGATGAAAAACTGTTTTTT. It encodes CASSRGTLDEKLFF.

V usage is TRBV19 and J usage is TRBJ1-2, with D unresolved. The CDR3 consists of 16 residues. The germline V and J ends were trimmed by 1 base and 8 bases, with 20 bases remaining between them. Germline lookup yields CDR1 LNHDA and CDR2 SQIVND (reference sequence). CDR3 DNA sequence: TGTGCCAGTAGTATAGTACTCCATGGTCGGGGAGGAGGCTACACCTTC. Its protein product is CASSIVLHGRGGGYTF.

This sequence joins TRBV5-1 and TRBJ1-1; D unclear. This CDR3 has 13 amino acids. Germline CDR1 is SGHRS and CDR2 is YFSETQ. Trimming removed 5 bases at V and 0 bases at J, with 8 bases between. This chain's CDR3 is CASRDGLNTEAFF. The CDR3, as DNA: TGCGCCAGCAGGGATGGGCTGAACACTGAAGCTTTCTTT.

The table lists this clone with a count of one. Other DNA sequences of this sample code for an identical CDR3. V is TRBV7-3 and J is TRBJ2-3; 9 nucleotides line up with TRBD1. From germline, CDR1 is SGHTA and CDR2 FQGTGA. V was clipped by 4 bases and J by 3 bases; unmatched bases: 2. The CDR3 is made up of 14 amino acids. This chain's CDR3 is CASSSGTGTDTQYF. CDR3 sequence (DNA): TGTGCCAGCAGCTCAGGGACAGGGACAGATACGCAGTATTTT.

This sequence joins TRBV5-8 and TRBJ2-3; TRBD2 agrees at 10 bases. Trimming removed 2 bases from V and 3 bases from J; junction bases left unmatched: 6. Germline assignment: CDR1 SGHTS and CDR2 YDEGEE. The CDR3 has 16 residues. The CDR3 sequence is CASSLALAGATDTQYF. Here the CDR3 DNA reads TGTGCCAGCAGCTTAGCCCTAGCGGGAGCAACAGATACGCAGTATTTT.

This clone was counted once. The CDR3 nucleotides read TGTGCCAGCAGCCCGGGACTAGCGGGAGGCTCCTACAATGAGCAGTTCTTC. Protein: CASSPGLAGGSYNEQFF. V gene TRBV7-2 combines with J gene TRBJ2-1, with 15 bases fitting TRBD2. Trimming at V came to 5 bases and at J to 0 bases, leaving 2 bases not matched to a gene. CDR3 size: 17 residues. From germline, CDR1 is SGHTA and CDR2 FQGNSA.

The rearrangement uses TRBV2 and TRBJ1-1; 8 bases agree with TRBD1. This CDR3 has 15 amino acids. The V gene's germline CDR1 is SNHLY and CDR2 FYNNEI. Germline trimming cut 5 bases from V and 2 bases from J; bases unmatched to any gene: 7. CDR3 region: CASSYAGQVNTEAFF. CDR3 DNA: TGTGCCAGCAGTTATGCGGGACAGGTCAACACTGAAGCTTTCTTT.

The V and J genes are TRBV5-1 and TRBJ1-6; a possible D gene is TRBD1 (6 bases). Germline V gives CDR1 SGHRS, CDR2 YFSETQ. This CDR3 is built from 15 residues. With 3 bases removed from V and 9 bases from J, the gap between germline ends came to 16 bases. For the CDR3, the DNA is TGCGCCAGCAGCTACCGGGGGGCCTCTAGTTCACCCCTCCACTTT. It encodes CASSYRGASSSPLHF.

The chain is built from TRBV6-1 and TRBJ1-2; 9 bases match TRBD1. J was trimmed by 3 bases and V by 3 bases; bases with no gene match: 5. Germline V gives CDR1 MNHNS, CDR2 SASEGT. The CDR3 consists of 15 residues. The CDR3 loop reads CASSDPGQGDYGYTF. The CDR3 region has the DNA TGTGCCAGCAGTGATCCGGGACAGGGAGACTATGGCTACACCTTC.

The CDR3 nucleotides read TGTGCCTGGAGTGTACAGGGACAGGGAAGGACTGAAGCTTTCTTT. Translating it yields CAWSVQGQGRTEAFF. V usage is TRBV30 and J usage is TRBJ1-1, with 9 bases that match TRBD1. This CDR3 has 15 residues. V shed 0 bases, J shed 5 bases, and the junction held 7 bases outside the gene matches. Germline V gives CDR1 GTSNPN, CDR2 SVGIG (reference sequence).

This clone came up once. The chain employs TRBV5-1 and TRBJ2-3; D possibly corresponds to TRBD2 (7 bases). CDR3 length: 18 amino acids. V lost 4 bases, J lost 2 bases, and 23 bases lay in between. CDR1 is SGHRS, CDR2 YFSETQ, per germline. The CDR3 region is CASSVLSSGGGSTDTQYF. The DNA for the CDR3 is TGCGCCAGCAGCGTCCTGTCTAGCGGAGGGGGATCCACAGATACGCAGTATTTT.

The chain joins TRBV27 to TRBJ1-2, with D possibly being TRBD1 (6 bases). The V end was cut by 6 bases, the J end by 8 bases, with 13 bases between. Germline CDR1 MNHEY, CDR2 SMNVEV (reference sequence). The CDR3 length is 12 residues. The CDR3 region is CASRLDSGGYTF. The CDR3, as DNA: TGTGCCAGCAGACTGGACAGTGGCGGCTACACCTTC.

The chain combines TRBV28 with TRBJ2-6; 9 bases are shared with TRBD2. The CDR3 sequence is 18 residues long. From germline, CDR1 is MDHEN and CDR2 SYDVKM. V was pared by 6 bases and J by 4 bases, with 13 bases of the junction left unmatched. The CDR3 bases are TGTGCCAGCAGATCAGGGACTAGCCCCTGGCCCGGGGCCAACGTCCTGACTTTC. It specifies CASRSGTSPWPGANVLTF.

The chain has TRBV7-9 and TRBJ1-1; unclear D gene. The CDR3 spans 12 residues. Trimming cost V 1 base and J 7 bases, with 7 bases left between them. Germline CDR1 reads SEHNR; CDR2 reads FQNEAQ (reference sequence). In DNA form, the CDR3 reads TGTGCCAGCAGCTTAGTTGCCGGTGAAGCTTTCTTT. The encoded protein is CASSLVAGEAFF. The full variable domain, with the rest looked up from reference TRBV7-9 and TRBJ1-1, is DTGVSQNPRHKITKRGQNVTFRCDPISEHNRLYWYRQTLGQGPEFLTYFQNEAQLEKSRLLSDRFSAERPKGSFSTLEIQRTEQGDSAMYLCASSLVAGEAFFGQGTRLTVV.

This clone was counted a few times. CDR3: CASSLTGFTEAFF. The CDR3 DNA reads as TGTGCCAGTAGTTTGACAGGGTTCACTGAAGCTTTCTTT. The chain links TRBV19 to TRBJ1-1; 7 bases match TRBD1. V shed 5 bases and J 4 bases; nucleotides not matched to a gene: 4. Germline CDR1 LNHDA, CDR2 SQIVND (reference sequence). This CDR3 is built from 13 residues.

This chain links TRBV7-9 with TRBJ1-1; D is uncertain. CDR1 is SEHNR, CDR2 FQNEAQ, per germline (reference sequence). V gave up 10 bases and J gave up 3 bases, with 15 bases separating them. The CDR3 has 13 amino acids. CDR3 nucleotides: TGTGCCACCAAAATTTGGGAGGACACTGAAGCTTTCTTT. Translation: CATKIWEDTEAFF. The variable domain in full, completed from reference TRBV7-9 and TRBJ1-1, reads DTGVSQNPRHKITKRGQNVTFRCDPISEHNRLYWYRQTLGQGPEFLTYFQNEAQLEKSRLLSDRFSAERPKGSFSTLEIQRTEQGDSAMYLCATKIWEDTEAFFGQGTRLTVV.

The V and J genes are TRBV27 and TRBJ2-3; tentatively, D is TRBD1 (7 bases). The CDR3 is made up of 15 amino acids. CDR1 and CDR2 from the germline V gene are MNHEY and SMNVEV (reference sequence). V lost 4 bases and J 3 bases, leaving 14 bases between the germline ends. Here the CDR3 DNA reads TGTGCCAGCAGTTCTGAGGGGGCGGGAACAGATACGCAGTATTTT. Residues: CASSSEGAGTDTQYF.

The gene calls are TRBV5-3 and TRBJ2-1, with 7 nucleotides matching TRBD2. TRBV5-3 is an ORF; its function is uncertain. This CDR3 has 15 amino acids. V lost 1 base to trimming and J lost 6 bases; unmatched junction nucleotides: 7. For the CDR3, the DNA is TGTGCCAGAAGCTTGCGGGAGGATGGGGGCAATGAGCAGTTCTTC. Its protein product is CARSLREDGGNEQFF.